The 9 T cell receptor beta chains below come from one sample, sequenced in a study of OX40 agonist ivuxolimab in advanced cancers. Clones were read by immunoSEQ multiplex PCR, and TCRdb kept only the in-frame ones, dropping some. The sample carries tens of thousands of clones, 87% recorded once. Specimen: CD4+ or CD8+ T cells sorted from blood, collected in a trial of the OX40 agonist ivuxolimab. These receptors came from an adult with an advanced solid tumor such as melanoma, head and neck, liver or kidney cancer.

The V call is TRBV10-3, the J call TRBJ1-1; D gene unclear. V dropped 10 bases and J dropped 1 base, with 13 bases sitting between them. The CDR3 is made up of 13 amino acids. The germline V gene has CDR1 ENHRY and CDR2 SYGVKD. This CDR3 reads CASSPHQNTEAFF. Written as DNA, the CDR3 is TGTGCCAGCAGCCCACACCAGAACACTGAAGCTTTCTTT.

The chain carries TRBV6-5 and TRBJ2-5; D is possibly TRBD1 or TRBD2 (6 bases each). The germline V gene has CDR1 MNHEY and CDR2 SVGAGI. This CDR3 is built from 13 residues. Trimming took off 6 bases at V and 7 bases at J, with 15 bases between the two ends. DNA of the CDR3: TGTGCCAGCAGGACTACTAGCAGGGGGACCCAGTACTTC. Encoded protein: CASRTTSRGTQYF.

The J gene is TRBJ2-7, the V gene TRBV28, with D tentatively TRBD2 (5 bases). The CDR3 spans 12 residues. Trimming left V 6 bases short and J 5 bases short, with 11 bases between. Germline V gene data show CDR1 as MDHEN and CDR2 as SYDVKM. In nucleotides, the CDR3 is TGTGCCAGCAGGCCAGGAGGTGACGAGCAGTACTTC. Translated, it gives CASRPGGDEQYF.

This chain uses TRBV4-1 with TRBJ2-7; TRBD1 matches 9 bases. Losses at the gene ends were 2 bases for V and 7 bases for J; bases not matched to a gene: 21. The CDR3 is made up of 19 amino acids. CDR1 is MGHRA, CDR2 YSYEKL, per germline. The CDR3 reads CASSQLPKTDRGFLREQYF. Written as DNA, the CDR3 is TGCGCCAGCAGCCAACTTCCCAAAACGGACAGGGGCTTTTTACGGGAGCAGTACTTC.

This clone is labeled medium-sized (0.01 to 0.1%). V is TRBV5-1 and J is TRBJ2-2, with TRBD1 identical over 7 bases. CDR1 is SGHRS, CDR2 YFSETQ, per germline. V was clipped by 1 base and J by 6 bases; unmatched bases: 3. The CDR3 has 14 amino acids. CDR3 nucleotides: TGCGCCAGCAGCTTGCGCACAGGGGCCGGGGAGCTGTTTTTT. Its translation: CASSLRTGAGELFF.

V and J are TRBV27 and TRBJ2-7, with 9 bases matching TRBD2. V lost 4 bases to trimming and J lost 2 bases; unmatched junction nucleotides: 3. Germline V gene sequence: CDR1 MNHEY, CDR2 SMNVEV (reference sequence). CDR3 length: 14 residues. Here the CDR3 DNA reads TGTGCCAGCAGTTGGCGGGAGGGGCCCTACGAGCAGTACTTC. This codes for CASSWREGPYEQYF.

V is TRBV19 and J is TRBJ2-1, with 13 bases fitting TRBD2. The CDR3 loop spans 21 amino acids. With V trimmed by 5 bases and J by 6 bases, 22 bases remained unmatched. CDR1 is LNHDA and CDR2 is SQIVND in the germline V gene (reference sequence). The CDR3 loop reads CASSPRRIGVGLAGEGNEQFF. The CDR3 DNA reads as TGTGCCAGTAGTCCACGAAGGATTGGGGTAGGACTAGCGGGAGAAGGCAATGAGCAGTTCTTC.

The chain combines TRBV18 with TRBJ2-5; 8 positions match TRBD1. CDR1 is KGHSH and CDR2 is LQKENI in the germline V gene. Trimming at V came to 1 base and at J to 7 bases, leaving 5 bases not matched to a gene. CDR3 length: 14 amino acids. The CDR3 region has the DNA TGTGCCAGCTCACCACGGACAGGGTCAAGGACCCAGTACTTC. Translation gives CASSPRTGSRTQYF.

The CDR3 is CASSPYLAGGFHRHF. In DNA, the CDR3 is TGTGCCAGCAGCCCGTATTTGGCAGGGGGTTTCCACCGGCATTTT. The rearrangement joins TRBV7-2 to TRBJ1-5, with 7 bases aligning to TRBD1. Germline CDR1 reads SGHTA; CDR2 reads FQGNSA. Trimming cost V 5 bases and J 15 bases; bases outside gene matches: 19. The CDR3 contains 15 residues.